This T cell receptor beta chain was recorded in a study of Graves' ophthalmopathy and Graves' hyperthyroidism. Findings of the study overall: Distinction of ophthalmopathy from stable hyperthyroidism by a 13-signature model reached approximately 90% sensitivity and 75% to 84% specificity. Most thyroid clonotypes with frequency above 0.001 were detected in blood too.

Amplified TCR beta CDR3 regions were obtained using RNA transcripts as template. The library came from an HTBI-primed first-round RT-PCR and a second-round multiplex PCR. TCRdb fed the multiplex PCR reads into MiXCR, producing one record per CDR3 protein. The sample comprises over a million distinct CDR3 sequences, about 40% of which are singletons, and roughly 11% rests with the top ten. CDR1 MGHDK and CDR2 SYGVNS come from the germline V gene. V was trimmed by 5 bases and J by 3 bases, leaving 14 bases between them. The CDR3 is 14 residues long. Comments on this clonotype: Antigen specificity is unknown.

Source material: peripheral blood or thyroid tissue (not recorded which). The gene calls are TRBV25-1 and TRBJ2-7, with a weak D call TRBD1 (6 bases). This TCR was sampled from an adult man with Graves' hyperthyroidism. CDR3 DNA: TGTGCCAGCAGTTTTGACAGGCCAAGCTACGAGCAGTACTTC. Translation: CASSFDRPSYEQYF.